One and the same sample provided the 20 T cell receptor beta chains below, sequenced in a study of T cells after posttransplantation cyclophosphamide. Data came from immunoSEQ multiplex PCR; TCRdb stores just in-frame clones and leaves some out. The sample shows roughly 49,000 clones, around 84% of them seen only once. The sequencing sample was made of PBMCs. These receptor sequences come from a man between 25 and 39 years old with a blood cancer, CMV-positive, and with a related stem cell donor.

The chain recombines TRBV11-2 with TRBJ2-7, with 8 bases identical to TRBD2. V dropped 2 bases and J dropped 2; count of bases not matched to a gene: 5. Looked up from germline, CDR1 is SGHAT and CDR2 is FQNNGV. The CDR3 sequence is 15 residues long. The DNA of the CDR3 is TGTGCCAGCAGCTTAAGACCTAGCGGGCCCTACGAGCAGTACTTC. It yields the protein CASSLRPSGPYEQYF.

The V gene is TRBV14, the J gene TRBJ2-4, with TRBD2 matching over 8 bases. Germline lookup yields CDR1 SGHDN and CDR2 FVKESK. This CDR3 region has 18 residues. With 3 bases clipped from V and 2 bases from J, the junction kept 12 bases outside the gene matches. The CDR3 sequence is CASSHPTVREASKNIQYF. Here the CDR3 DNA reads TGTGCCAGCAGCCATCCCACGGTGCGGGAGGCCTCCAAAAACATTCAGTACTTC.

The CDR3 region is CASSSAGQVLTDTQYF. The CDR3 DNA is TGTGCCAGCAGCTCAGCCGGACAGGTTCTCACAGATACGCAGTATTTT. The J gene is TRBJ2-3, the V gene TRBV7-2; 7 nucleotides align to TRBD1. Germline CDR1 is SGHTA and CDR2 is FQGNSA. V shed 4 bases and J 2 bases; nucleotides not matched to a gene: 9. This CDR3 has 16 amino acids. Full variable domain (remainder filled in from reference TRBV7-2 and TRBJ2-3): GAGVSQSPSNKVTEKGKDVELRCDPISGHTALYWYRQSLGQGLEFLIYFQGNSAPDKSGLPSDRFSAERTGGSVSTLTIQRTQQEDSAVYLCASSSAGQVLTDTQYFGPGTRLTVL.

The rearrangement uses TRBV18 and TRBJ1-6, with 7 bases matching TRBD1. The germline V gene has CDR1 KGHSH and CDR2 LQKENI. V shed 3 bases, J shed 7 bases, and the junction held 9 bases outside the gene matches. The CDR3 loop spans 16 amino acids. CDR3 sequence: CASSPMGQTVNSPLHF. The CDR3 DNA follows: TGTGCCAGCTCACCGATGGGACAGACTGTAAATTCACCCCTCCACTTT.

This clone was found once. Written as DNA, the CDR3 is TGCGCCAGCAGCCAACGAGGAGAGGAAGCTTTCTTT. Translating it yields CASSQRGEEAFF. The V call is TRBV4-3, the J call TRBJ1-1; D ambiguous. The CDR3 loop spans 12 amino acids. Germline V gene data show CDR1 as LGHNA and CDR2 as YSLEER. The V end lost 2 bases, the J end lost 8 bases, and 9 bases lay between the germline ends.

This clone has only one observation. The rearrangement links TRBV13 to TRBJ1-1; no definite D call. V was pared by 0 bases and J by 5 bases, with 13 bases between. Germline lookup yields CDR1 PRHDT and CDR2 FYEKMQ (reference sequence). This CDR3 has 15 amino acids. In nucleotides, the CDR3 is TGTGCCAGCAGCTTAGGGGGAGGGTGGAAAACTGAAGCTTTCTTT. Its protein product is CASSLGGGWKTEAFF.

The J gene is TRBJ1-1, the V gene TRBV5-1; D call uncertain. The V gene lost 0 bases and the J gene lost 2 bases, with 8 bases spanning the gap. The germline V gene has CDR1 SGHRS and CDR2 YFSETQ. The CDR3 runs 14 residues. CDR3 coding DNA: TGCGCCAGCAGCTTGGTTACGGGAAACACTGAAGCTTTCTTT. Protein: CASSLVTGNTEAFF.

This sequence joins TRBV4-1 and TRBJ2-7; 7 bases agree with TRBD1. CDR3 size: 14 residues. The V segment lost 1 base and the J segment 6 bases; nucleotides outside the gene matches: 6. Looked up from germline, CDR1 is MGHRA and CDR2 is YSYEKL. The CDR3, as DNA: TGCGCCAGCAGCCAAGGGGAAGGGGGCTCCGAGCAGTACTTC. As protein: CASSQGEGGSEQYF.

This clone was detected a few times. Written as DNA, the CDR3 is TGTGCCAGCATCAGGGACAGGGGGCACTCTGAAGCTTTCTTT. As protein: CASIRDRGHSEAFF. The chain carries TRBV28 and TRBJ1-1, with 12 bases matching TRBD1. CDR3 length: 14 amino acids. Germline V gene data show CDR1 as MDHEN and CDR2 as SYDVKM. V lost 7 bases and J lost 6; bases outside the gene matches: 6.

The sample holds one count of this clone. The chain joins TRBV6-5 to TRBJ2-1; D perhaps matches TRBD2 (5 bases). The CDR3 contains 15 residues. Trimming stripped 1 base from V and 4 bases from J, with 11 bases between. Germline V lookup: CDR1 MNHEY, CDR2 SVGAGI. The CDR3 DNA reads TGTGCCAGCAGTTACTACAGCGGAGCTTACAATGAGCAGTTCTTC. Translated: CASSYYSGAYNEQFF.

The CDR3 loop reads CASSPGGRGMAETQYF. In DNA, the CDR3 is TGTGCCAGCAGCCCTGGGGGGAGGGGCATGGCAGAGACCCAGTACTTC. The V and J genes are TRBV7-2 and TRBJ2-5; 7 nucleotides line up with TRBD2. CDR1 is SGHTA and CDR2 is FQGNSA in the germline V gene. Trimming removed 5 bases from V and 4 bases from J; junction bases left unmatched: 13. CDR3 length: 16 amino acids.

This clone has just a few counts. CDR3 in amino acids: CASSFGTGSHEQYF. The CDR3, as DNA: TGTGCCAGCAGCTTCGGAACAGGGTCCCACGAGCAGTACTTC. V and J are TRBV7-9 and TRBJ2-7; TRBD1 is a possible D gene (6 bases). The V gene's germline CDR1 is SEHNR and CDR2 FQNEAQ (reference sequence). V was cut by 3 bases and J by 5 bases, with 14 bases left in between. The CDR3 spans 14 residues.

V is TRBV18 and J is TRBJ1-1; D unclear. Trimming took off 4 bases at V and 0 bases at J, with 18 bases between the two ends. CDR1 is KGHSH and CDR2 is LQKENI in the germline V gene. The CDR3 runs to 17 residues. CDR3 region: CASSRSNRAPMNTEAFF. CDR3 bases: TGTGCCAGCTCACGGTCCAACAGAGCTCCAATGAACACTGAAGCTTTCTTT.

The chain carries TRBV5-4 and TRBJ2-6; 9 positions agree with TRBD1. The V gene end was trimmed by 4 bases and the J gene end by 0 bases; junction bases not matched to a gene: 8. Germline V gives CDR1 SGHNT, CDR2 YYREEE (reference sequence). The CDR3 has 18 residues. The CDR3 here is CASSMGQGVTSGANVLTF. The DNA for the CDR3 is TGTGCCAGCAGCATGGGACAGGGTGTCACCTCTGGGGCCAACGTCCTGACTTTC.

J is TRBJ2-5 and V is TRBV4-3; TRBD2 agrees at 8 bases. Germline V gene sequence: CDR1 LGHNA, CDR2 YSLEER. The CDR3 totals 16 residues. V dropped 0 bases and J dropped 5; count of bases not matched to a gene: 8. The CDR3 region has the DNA TGCGCCAGCAGCCAAGAATTAGGACTAGCCCAGGAGACCCAGTACTTC. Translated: CASSQELGLAQETQYF.

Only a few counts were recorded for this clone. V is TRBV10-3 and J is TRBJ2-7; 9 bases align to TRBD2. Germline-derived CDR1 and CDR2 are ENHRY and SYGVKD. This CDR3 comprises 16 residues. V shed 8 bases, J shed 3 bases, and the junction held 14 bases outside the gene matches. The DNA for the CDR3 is TGTGCCATCTCTGAAGAAGCTAGCGGGACCTTCTACGAGCAGTACTTC. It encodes CAISEEASGTFYEQYF.

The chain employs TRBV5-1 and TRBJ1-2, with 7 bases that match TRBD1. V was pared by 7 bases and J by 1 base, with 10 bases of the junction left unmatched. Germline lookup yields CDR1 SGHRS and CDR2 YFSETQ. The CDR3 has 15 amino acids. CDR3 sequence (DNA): TGCGCCAGCGCCCTCCGGGACAGTTATAACTATGGCTACACCTTC. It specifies CASALRDSYNYGYTF. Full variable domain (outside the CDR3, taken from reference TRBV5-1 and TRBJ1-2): KAGVTQTPRYLIKTRGQQVTLSCSPISGHRSVSWYQQTPGQGLQFLFEYFSETQRNKGNFPGRFSGRQFSNSRSEMNVSTLELGDSALYLCASALRDSYNYGYTFGSGTRLTVV.

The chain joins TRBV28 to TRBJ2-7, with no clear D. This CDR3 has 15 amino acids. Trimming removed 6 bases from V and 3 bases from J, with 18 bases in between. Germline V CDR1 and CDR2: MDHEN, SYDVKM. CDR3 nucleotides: TGTGCCAGCAGCCCCAGATCAAGTTATCGCTACGAGCAGTACTTC. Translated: CASSPRSSYRYEQYF.

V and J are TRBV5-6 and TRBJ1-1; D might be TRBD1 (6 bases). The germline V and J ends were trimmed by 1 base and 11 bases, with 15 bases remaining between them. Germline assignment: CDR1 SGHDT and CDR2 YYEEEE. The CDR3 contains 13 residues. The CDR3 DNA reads TGTGCCAGCAGCTTGACGGGGGGCCGGGGGGCTTTCTTT. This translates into CASSLTGGRGAFF.

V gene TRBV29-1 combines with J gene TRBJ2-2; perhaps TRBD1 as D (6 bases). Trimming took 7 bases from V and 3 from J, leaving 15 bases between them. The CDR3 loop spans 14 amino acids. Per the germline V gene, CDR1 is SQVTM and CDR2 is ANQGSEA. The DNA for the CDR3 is TGCAGCGGCTCGGGACACCTAGACACCGGGGAGCTGTTTTTT. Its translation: CSGSGHLDTGELFF.